Here is one T cell receptor beta chain with its context. Its cognate antigen is unknown. The record originates from a study of cytomegalovirus exposure and HLA in healthy donors. Whole-study findings and limits: Rare sequences made up most TCRs, while some public TCRs were found in many donors.

Germline values: CDR1 SGHVS, CDR2 FNYEAQ. V trimming: 5 bases; J trimming: 5 bases; junction bases outside the gene matches: 6. The CDR3 is 15 residues long. Both 60 Vbeta primers and 13 Jbeta primers went into the PCR. TCRdb's table, derived via immunoSEQ multiplex PCR, lists solely in-frame clones and lacks some. This table holds 150,000 to 200,000 clones, around 80% found once. The chain has TRBV7-6 and TRBJ2-2; 9 nucleotides agree with TRBD1. This TCR was recovered from a male donor in good health and CMV-seronegative. Sequencing used PBMCs. The CDR3 region has the DNA TGTGCCAGCAGCCCCGGGACAGGGAATACCGGGGAGCTGTTTTTT. It specifies CASSPGTGNTGELFF.